The clone carrying this T cell receptor beta chain was picked up one time. Repertoires were generated with immunoSEQ multiplex PCR, while TCRdb's copy carries only in-frame clones and drops some. The sample has fewer than 100,000 clones, 80% to 90% seen once. The sample is drawn from a study of OX40 agonist ivuxolimab in advanced cancers. In the study overall: Given to patients was ivuxolimab, an agonistic anti-OX40 (CD134) antibody. Every patient in dose escalation had hepatocellular carcinoma, melanoma, renal cell or head and neck cancer.

CDR1 is SGHRS and CDR2 is YFSETQ in the germline V gene. This CDR3 contains 16 residues. V lost 2 bases, J lost 2 bases, and 16 bases lay in between. The gene calls are TRBV5-1 and TRBJ1-1, with D maybe TRBD1 (5 bases). This TCR derives from an adult with an advanced solid tumor such as melanoma, head and neck, liver or kidney cancer. Sequenced here: CD4+ or CD8+ T cells sorted from blood, sampled in a trial of the OX40 agonist ivuxolimab. This CDR3 reads CASSLGTPGENTEAFF. In nucleotides, the CDR3 is TGCGCCAGCAGCTTAGGGACGCCGGGGGAAAACACTGAAGCTTTCTTT.